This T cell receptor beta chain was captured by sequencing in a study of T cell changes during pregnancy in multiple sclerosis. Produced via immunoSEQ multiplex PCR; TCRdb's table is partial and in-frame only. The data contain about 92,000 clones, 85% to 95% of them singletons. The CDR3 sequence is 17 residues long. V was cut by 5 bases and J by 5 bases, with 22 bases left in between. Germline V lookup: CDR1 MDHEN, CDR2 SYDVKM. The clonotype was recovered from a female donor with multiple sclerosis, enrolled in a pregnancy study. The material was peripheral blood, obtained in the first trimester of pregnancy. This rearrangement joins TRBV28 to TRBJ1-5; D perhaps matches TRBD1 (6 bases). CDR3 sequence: CASSLPRGGATYQPQHF. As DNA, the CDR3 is TGTGCCAGCAGTCTCCCCCGGGGGGGGGCCACTTATCAGCCCCAGCATTTT.